The sequence of this T cell receptor beta chain was determined in a study of blood T cell repertoires in COVID-19. V was pared by 6 bases and J by 1 base, with 8 bases of the junction left unmatched. The CDR3 runs 15 residues. CDR1 is MNHEY, CDR2 SMNVEV, per germline (reference sequence). The protocol was immunoSEQ multiplex PCR, while the TCRdb copy is restricted to in-frame clones and leaves out a portion. The sample gives 300,000 to 450,000 clones, 80% to 90% of which show up once; about 1% is in the top ten. Cohort 3 recovery required two negative PCRs, clearance, or symptom resolution. The material sequenced was PBMCs or T cells enriched from blood (not recorded which). The TCR was taken from a man aged 18 to 29 who had recovered from COVID-19. This chain connects TRBV27 to TRBJ1-1; 7 bases are shared with TRBD1. CDR3: CASRKQGPPNTEAFF. In nucleotides, the CDR3 is TGTGCCAGCAGAAAACAGGGGCCCCCGAACACTGAAGCTTTCTTT.